This T cell receptor beta chain was sequenced for a study of T cells in Graves' hyperthyroidism and ophthalmopathy. Study in general: Peripheral blood was acquired at first diagnosis, ahead of any therapy whatsoever. Study-level results: Most thyroid clonotypes that were expanded above 0.001 also turned up in blood.

Trimming at V came to 0 bases and at J to 6 bases, leaving 9 bases not matched to a gene. The germline gives CDR1 SGDLS, CDR2 YYNGEE. The CDR3 is 17 residues long. In its sample, this clonotype was seen a few times. No antigen is known for it. Amplification targeted TCR beta CDR3 regions from RNA transcripts. With the HTBI primer set, the TCR CDR3 went through a first round of RT-PCR. TCRdb recomputed calls from the multiplex PCR reads with MiXCR, one row per CDR3 protein. The table includes fewer than 750,000 distinct CDR3 sequences, roughly 14% detected once. Diagnoses used clinical symptoms, serum thyroxine and TRAb, thyroid ultrasound and orbital computed tomography.

Sequenced material: blood. This sequence joins TRBV9 and TRBJ1-1, with 12 bases identical to TRBD1. The receptor's source is a woman aged 35 to 49 with Graves' ophthalmopathy. CDR3 region: CASSVGVEGQGASEAFF. The CDR3, as DNA: TGTGCCAGCAGCGTAGGGGTCGAGGGACAGGGGGCATCTGAAGCTTTCTTT.